This paragraph covers one T cell receptor beta chain sequence. Its antigen remains unidentified. TCRdb's copy holds only in-frame clones and misses some; the assay was immunoSEQ multiplex PCR. In the table there are about 190,000 clones, roughly 92% of which are singletons. Germline trimming cut 4 bases from V and 7 bases from J; bases unmatched to any gene: 8. CDR1 SGDLS and CDR2 YYNGEE come from the germline V gene. The CDR3 spans 14 residues. This sample stems from a study of T cell responses to AZD1222 COVID-19 vaccine. Study-level findings and limits: Distributed over spike, vaccine-associated CD4 TCRs predominated at 160-218 and 743-854. Just a handful of AZD1222 recipients tested seropositive at baseline.

The sequences come from peripheral blood, collected 28 days after the second dose of the MenACWY control vaccine. The gene calls are TRBV9 and TRBJ2-1, with TRBD1 matching over 7 bases. The clonotype originates from an adult who received the MenACWY meningococcal vaccine as a control. The CDR3 protein is CASSSTGVRNEQFF. The CDR3 DNA follows: TGTGCCAGCAGCTCAACAGGGGTGAGAAATGAGCAGTTCTTC.